The 2 T cell receptor beta chains below were found in one sample sequenced in a study of T cells in tuberculosis. Repertoires were generated with immunoSEQ multiplex PCR, while TCRdb's copy carries only in-frame clones and drops some. The data show about 43,000 clones, approximately 94% seen once. The sample consisted of PBMCs. The receptor set was obtained from a donor between 10 and 29 years old with latent tuberculosis or without tuberculosis infection. Some clones in this sample may be carry-over from other donors' samples.

CDR3 protein: CASSQEGTSGRLSYNEQFF. The CDR3 bases are TGTGCCAGCAGCCAAGAAGGGACTAGCGGGAGATTGTCCTACAATGAGCAGTTCTTC. The V and J genes are TRBV4-2 and TRBJ2-1; 14 nucleotides agree with TRBD2. The CDR3 contains 19 residues. V gave up 0 bases and J gave up 1 base; unmatched junction bases: 5. Germline CDR1 and CDR2: LGHNA and YNFKEQ.

The rearrangement joins TRBV30 to TRBJ2-1; the match to TRBD2 covers 10 bases. CDR3 length equals 15 residues. V was clipped by 0 bases and J by 7 bases; unmatched bases: 6. The germline CDR1 and CDR2 sequences are GTSNPN and SVGIG (reference sequence). The CDR3 DNA sequence: TGTGCCTGGAGTGTAGCGGGAGGGCCTAAAAATGAGCAGTTCTTC. It encodes CAWSVAGGPKNEQFF. The full variable domain, its missing parts supplied by reference TRBV30 and TRBJ2-1, is SQTIHQWPATLVQPVGSPLSLECTVEGTSNPNLYWYRQAAGRGLQLLFYSVGIGQISSEVPQNLSASRPQDRQFILSSKKLLLSDSGFYLCAWSVAGGPKNEQFFGPGTRLTVL.